This TCR beta chain appears in the sequencing data of a study of shared clonotypes between healthy human individuals (dated by TCRdb to 2018 to 2020). In the study overall: Three men and a couple of women, aged 18 to 49 years, made up the cohort. Each donor's leukapheresis produced roughly between roughly 0.85 and 9 billion PBMCs. The study deeply sequenced blood TCR repertoires of several healthy adults to estimate repertoire size and the extent of clonotype sharing between individuals. For each donor, three plates each were used for CD4 naive and CD4 memory, two plates were used for CD8 naive, and one plate was used for CD8 memory. To increase sequencing depth and limit assay-specific biases, TCR repertoire library preparation and sequencing were carried out by different laboratories using diverse techniques.

TCR CDR3 regions were amplified from genomic DNA by multiplex PCR using the deep immunoSEQ assay. Extracted genomic DNA from each cell subset was distributed evenly across all wells of several immunoSEQ 96-well plates, and each plate was treated as a replicate. For sorted subsets, approximately 190 ng genomic DNA, equal to some 30,000 T cell genomes, was loaded into each replicate PCR. Purified libraries were measured with a Qubit 3.0 fluorometer, size-checked on a Bioanalyzer 2100, and measured again with the KAPA Library Quantification kit. A separate single-read 150-cycle Illumina NextSeq 550 flow cell was used to sequence each immunoSEQ 96-well plate. In the authors' own workflow: Because only junctional sequences without quality scores were contained in the immunoSEQ output, filtering matching that applied to full-length reads could not be performed. Sequences were annotated with PyIR, a Python wrapper for IgBLAST v1.9, and V/J genes and CDR3 were assigned using IMGT germline references. Reads were removed for weak V/J assignments (E-value above 1e-6), missing CDR3, stop codons, out-of-frame junctions, or ambiguous translated residues. V3J clonotypes were defined as sequences sharing the same inferred V gene, J gene, and CDR3 amino acid sequence. Percentage overlap between repertoires was computed as shared unique clonotypes divided by the size of the smaller repertoire. Repertoire richness was assessed with RTK rarefaction, the Chao1 estimator, and Recon v2.1 estimates of unobserved clonotypes. Generation probabilities were computed with OLGA for all TCRbeta clonotypes obtained by the gDNA method from several donors. TCRdb's version of the immuneACCESS table is confined to in-frame rearrangements and falls short of the full clone set. An unresolved V gene accounts for under half of the shortfall where checked; the remainder is of unknown origin. The V and J calls and clone size come from that table; D and trimming were worked out from the DNA. The sample table lists hundreds of thousands of clones, almost 97% of them with a count of one. Of the sample, under 0.06% falls within the top ten clones.

A remark on this clone: Its antigen target is currently unknown. Base qualities are missing; no much larger clone stands one base away.

The research as a whole found: Across a handful of donors, approximately 4.9% of naive CD4, roughly 3.4% of naive CD8, about 2% of memory CD4, and roughly 0.41% of memory CD8 clonotypes were shared. Larger estimated clonotype richness was generally found for naive subsets than for memory subsets. Sampling was restricted to blood, and TCR repertoires in tissue are likely to differ from TCR repertoires in blood. Because the study included only a small number of donors, the genetic and exposure-history diversity represented was limited. Rarefaction of sorted-subset datasets indicated incomplete sequencing despite the large sequencing depth. Pairwise subsampling indicated that sequencing depth was expected to affect the degree of clonotype sharing among donors. Clonotypes shared by all four sorted-subset donors showed higher generation probabilities than non-shared clonotypes.

The donors were healthy, HIV-negative adults who had no recently reported acute infections or vaccinations. Every donor was a Caucasian adult residing in Nashville, Tennessee, USA. Magnetic negative selection was used to enrich CD4+ T cells, after which naive cells were positively selected on CD45RA and the negative fraction became the memory subset. Blood was obtained by leukapheresis, after which PBMCs were separated by Ficoll-Histopaque density gradient centrifugation and cryopreserved in liquid nitrogen vapor phase. Analytical flow cytometry was used to check the purity and quantity of every magnetically sorted T cell population. Genomic DNA was isolated from each sorted fraction and quantified by UV absorbance on a Nanodrop 2000c. The sequenced material came from naive CD4+ T cells sorted from blood. The cell subset or site label for this specimen denotes: CD45RA+ positively selected. This receptor was identified in a woman aged 25 to 39 in good health.

The bases read TGTGCCAGCAGTTACAGTGTAGGCAGGGCCACTGAAGCTTTCTTT. It translates to CASSYSVGRATEAFF. Recombination linked TRBV6-6 to TRBJ1-1; possibly the D gene is TRBD1, per 5 matching bases. The V end loses 2 bases and the J end loses 4 bases, and a stretch of 14 bases separates them. CDR1 MNHNY and CDR2 SVGAGI are derived from the germline V gene (reference sequence). The CDR3 measures 15 amino acids from cysteine to phenylalanine. Only CDR3 DNA remains: 45 bases, in frame from the first base.